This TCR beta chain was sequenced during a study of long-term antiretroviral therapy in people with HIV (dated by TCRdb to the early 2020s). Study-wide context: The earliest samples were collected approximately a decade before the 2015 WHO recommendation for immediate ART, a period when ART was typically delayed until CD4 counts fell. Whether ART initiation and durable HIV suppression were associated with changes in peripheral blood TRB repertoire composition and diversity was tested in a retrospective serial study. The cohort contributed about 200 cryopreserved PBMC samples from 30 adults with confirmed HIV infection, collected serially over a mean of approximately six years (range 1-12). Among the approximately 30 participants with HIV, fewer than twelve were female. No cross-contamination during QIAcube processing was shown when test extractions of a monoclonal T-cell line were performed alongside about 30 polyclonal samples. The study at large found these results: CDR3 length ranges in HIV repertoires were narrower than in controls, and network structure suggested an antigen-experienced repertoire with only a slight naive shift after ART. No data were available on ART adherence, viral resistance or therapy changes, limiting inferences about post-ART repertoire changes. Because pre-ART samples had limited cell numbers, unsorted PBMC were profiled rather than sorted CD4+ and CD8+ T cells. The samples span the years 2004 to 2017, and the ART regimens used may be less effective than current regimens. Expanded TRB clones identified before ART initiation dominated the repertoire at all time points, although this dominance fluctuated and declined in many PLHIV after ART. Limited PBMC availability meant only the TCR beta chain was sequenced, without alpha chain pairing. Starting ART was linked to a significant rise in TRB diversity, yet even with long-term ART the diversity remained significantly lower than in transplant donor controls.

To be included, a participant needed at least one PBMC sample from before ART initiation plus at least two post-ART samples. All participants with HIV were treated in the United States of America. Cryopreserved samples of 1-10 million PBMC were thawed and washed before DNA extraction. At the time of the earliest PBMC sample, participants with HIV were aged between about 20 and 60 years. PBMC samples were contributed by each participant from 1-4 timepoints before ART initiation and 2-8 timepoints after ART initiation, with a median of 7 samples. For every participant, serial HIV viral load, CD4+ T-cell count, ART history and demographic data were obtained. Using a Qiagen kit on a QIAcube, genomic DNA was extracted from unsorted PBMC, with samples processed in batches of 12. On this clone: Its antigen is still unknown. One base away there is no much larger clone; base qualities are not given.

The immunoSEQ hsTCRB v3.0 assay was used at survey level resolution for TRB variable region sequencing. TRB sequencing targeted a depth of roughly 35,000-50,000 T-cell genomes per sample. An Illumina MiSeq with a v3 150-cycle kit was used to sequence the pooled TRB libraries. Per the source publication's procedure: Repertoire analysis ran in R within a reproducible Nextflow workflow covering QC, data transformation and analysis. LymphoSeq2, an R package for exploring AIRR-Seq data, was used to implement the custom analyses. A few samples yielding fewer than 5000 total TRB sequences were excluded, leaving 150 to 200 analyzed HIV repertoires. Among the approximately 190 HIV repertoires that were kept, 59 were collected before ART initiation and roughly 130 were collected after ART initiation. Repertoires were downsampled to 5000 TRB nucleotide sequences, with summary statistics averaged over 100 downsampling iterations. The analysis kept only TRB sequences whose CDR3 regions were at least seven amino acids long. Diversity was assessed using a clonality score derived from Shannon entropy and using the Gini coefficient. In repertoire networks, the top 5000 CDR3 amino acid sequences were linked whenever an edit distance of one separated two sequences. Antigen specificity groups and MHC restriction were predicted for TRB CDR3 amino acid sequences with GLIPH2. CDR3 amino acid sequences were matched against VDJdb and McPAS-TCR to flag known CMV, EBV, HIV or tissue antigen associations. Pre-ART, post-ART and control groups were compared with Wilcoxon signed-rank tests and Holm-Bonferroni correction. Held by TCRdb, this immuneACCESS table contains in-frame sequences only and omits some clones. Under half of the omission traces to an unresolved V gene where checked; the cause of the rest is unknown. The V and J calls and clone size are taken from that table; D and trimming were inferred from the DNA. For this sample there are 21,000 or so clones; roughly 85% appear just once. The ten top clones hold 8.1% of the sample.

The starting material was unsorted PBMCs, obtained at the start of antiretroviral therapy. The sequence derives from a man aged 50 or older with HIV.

At the DNA level, the sequence is TGTGCCAGCAGCAGAGACAGGGGGCCCTACGAGCAGTACTTC. Its protein is CASSRDRGPYEQYF. The chain is made from TRBV7-2 and TRBJ2-7; 10 bases in between match TRBD1. The germline V and J ends show losses of 5 bases and 2 bases respectively, and no gene match explains 3 bases of the junction. Via the germline V gene, CDR1 is SGHTA and CDR2 FQGNSA. Measured from the cysteine to the phenylalanine, the CDR3 is 14 residues long. CDR3 DNA only is kept here, 42 bases in frame from base 1.